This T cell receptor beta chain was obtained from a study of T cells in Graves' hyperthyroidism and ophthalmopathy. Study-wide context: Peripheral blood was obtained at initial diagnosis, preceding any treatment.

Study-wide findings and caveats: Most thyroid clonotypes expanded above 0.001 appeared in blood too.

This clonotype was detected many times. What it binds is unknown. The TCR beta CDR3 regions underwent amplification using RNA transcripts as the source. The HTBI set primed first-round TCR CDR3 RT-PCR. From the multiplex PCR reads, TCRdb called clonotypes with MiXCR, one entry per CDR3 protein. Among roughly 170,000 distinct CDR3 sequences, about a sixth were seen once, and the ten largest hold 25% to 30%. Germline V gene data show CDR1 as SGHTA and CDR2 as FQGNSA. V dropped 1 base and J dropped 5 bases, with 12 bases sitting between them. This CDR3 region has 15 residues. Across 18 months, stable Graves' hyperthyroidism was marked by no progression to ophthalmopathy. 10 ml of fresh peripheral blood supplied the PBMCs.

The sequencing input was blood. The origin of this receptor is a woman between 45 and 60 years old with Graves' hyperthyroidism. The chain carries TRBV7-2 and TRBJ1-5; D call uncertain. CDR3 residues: CASSLVPGSDQPQHF. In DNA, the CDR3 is TGTGCCAGCAGCTTAGTGCCCGGATCGGATCAGCCCCAGCATTTT.